The 11 T cell receptor beta chains listed next were all sequenced from one sample in a study. TCRdb re-called the 5' RACE reads with MiXCR, one entry per CDR3 protein. The sample shows approximately 47,000 distinct CDR3 sequences, 25% to 35% of them seen only once. Specimen: naive CD4+ T cells sorted from blood. Subset given: naive CD4+ T cells, CD4+CD45RA+CD25-. Receptors were obtained from a female donor with breast cancer.

This clonotype came up a few times. The chain carries TRBV7-2 and TRBJ1-2, with no clear D. Between the trimmed V and J ends, which lost 2 bases and 6 bases, there was a span of 10 bases. The CDR3 runs to 13 residues. Germline V gives CDR1 SGHTA, CDR2 FQGNSA. The CDR3 spells CASSLKYGDGYTF. For the CDR3, the DNA is TGTGCCAGCAGCTTAAAATATGGGGATGGCTACACCTTC.

J is TRBJ2-1 and V is TRBV7-9, with D possibly being TRBD1 or TRBD2 (5 bases each). V was clipped by 2 bases and J by 9 bases, with 17 bases between them. The CDR3 is 15 amino acids. CDR1 is SEHNR and CDR2 is FQNEAQ in the germline V gene (reference sequence). The CDR3 DNA reads as TGTGCCAGCAGCTTATTTGGGACCAACTGGGGTGAGCAGTTCTTC. As protein: CASSLFGTNWGEQFF.

This clonotype was counted between two and nine times. The chain links TRBV11-2 to TRBJ2-1; D is undetermined. The CDR3 contains 15 residues. Trimming cost V 4 bases and J 5 bases, with 15 bases left between them. CDR1 and CDR2 from the germline V gene are SGHAT and FQNNGV. The CDR3 DNA is TGTGCCAGCAGCTCCAAGTCTCGACTCAACAATGAGCAGTTCTTC. Protein sequence: CASSSKSRLNNEQFF.

The V and J genes are TRBV4-3 and TRBJ2-7; D is possibly TRBD2 (6 bases). The CDR3 length is 16 residues. V was clipped by 0 bases and J by 1 base, with 13 bases between them. Per the germline V gene, CDR1 is LGHNA and CDR2 is YSLEER. CDR3 in amino acids: CASSQDLGGGSYEQYF. The CDR3 DNA follows: TGCGCCAGCAGCCAAGATCTCGGGGGAGGTTCCTACGAGCAGTACTTC.

Regarding this clonotype: A much larger clone differs by one base, so this may be a read error. J is TRBJ1-1 and V is TRBV5-1; D remains ambiguous. Germline values: CDR1 SGHRS, CDR2 YFSETQ. The CDR3 sequence is 14 residues long. CDR3 sequence (DNA): TGCGCCAACAGCTTGGACGTCATGAACACTGAAGCTTTCTTT. Its translation is CANSLDVMNTEAFF. Full variable domain (outside the CDR3, taken from reference TRBV5-1 and TRBJ1-1): KAGVTQTPRYLIKTRGQQVTLSCSPISGHRSVSWYQQTPGQGLQFLFEYFSETQRNKGNFPGRFSGRQFSNSRSEMNVSTLELGDSALYLCANSLDVMNTEAFFGQGTRLTVV.

This clonotype was observed at least ten times. The chain joins TRBV6-2 or TRBV6-3 to TRBJ2-1; TRBD1 matches at 7 bases. Trimming took 5 bases from V and 6 from J; bases not matched to a gene: 4. The CDR3 has 13 residues. Germline assignment: CDR1 MNHEY and CDR2 SVGEGT. CDR3 DNA: TGTGCCAGCAGTGACAGGGTAGCCAATGAGCAGTTCTTC. It encodes CASSDRVANEQFF.

This clonotype was seen a handful of times. This chain uses TRBV5-4 with TRBJ2-2, with TRBD1 matching 8 bases. Germline CDR1 is SGHNT and CDR2 is YYREEE (reference sequence). The J segment lost 4 bases and the V segment lost 6 bases, leaving 8 bases of the junction unmatched. The CDR3 totals 15 residues. The DNA of the CDR3 is TGTGCCAGCAACTACGGACAGGGTCGCACCGGGGAGCTGTTTTTT. This codes for CASNYGQGRTGELFF.

The chain is built from TRBV28 and TRBJ2-7, with TRBD1 identical over 7 bases. Losses at the gene ends were 4 bases for V and 0 bases for J; bases not matched to a gene: 9. The CDR3 is 16 residues long. Germline V gene sequence: CDR1 MDHEN, CDR2 SYDVKM. The CDR3 region has the DNA TGTGCCAGCAGTTACAGGGGACCTAGGGGCTCCTACGAGCAGTACTTC. Translated: CASSYRGPRGSYEQYF.

A remark on this clonotype: Likely a read error: the CDR3 ends without its conserved phenylalanine or tryptophan. The chain links TRBV6-6 to TRBJ2-5; 9 bases line up with TRBD2. The CDR3 consists of 16 residues. The germline V gene encodes CDR1 MNHNY and CDR2 SVGAGI (reference sequence). V shed 0 bases and J 5 bases; nucleotides not matched to a gene: 7. The CDR3: CASSYSRRGGRETQYS. The CDR3 coding sequence is TGTGCCAGCAGTTACTCGAGGCGGGGGGGCAGGGAGACCCAGTACTCC.

Notes on this clonotype: One end of the junction fails to match germline, which may point to a read error. The chain is built from TRBV27 and TRBJ1-2; D may be TRBD1 (6 bases). Germline-derived CDR1 and CDR2 are MNHEY and SMNVEV (reference sequence). The CDR3 is 13 amino acids. The CDR3 loop is CVSSLSGGQGYTF. Written as DNA, the CDR3 is TGTGTCAGCAGTTTATCGGGGGGGCAGGGCTACACCTTC.

J is TRBJ1-2 and V is TRBV14, with TRBD1 identical over 8 bases. The CDR3 has 14 residues. V lost 3 bases, J lost 3 bases, and 3 bases stayed unmatched. Germline V lookup: CDR1 SGHDN, CDR2 FVKESK. The CDR3 coding sequence is TGTGCCAGCAGCCAGGGGACAGGATACTATGGCTACACCTTC. Its translation: CASSQGTGYYGYTF.